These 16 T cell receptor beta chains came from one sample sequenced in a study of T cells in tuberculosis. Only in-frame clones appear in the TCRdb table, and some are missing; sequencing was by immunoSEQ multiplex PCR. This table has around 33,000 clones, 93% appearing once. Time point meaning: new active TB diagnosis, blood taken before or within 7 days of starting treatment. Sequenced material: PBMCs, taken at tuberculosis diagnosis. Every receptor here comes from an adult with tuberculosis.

CDR3 loop: CAWSLTGGQPQHF. The CDR3 nucleotides are TGTGCCTGGAGTCTTACAGGGGGTCAGCCCCAGCATTTT. The V and J genes are TRBV30 and TRBJ1-5; 8 bases map to TRBD1. The CDR3 is 13 amino acids. The J segment lost 6 bases and the V segment lost 2 bases, leaving 3 bases of the junction unmatched. CDR1 and CDR2 from the germline V gene are GTSNPN and SVGIG (reference sequence).

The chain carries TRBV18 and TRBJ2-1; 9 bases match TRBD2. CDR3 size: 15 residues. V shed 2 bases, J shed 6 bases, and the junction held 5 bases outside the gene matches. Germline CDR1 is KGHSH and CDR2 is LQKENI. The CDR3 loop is CASSPAGGWSNEQFF. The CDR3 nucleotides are TGTGCCAGCTCACCAGCGGGAGGGTGGAGCAATGAGCAGTTCTTC.

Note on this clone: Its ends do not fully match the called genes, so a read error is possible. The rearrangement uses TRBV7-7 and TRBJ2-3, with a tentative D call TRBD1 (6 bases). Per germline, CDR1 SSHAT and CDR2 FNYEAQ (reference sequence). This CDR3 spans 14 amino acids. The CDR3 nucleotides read TGTGCTAGCAGCCGAGGGACAACCTCAGATACGCAGTATTTT. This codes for CASSRGTTSDTQYF.

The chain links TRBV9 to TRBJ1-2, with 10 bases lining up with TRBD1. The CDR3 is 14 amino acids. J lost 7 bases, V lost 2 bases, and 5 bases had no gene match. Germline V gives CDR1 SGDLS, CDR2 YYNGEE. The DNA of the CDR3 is TGTGCCAGCAGCGTGGGGACAGGGGCGTTTGGCTACACCTTC. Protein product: CASSVGTGAFGYTF.

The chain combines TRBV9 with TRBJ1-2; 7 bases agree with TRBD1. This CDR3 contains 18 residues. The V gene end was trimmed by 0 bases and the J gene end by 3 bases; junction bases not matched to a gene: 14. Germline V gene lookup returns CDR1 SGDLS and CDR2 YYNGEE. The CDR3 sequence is CASSVGPTGLAGDYGYTF. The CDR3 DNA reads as TGTGCCAGCAGCGTAGGCCCGACAGGGTTGGCGGGTGACTATGGCTACACCTTC. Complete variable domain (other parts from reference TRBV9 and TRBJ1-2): DSGVTQTPKHLITATGQRVTLRCSPRSGDLSVYWYQQSLDQGLQFLIQYYNGEERAKGNILERFSAQQFPDLHSELNLSSLELGDSALYFCASSVGPTGLAGDYGYTFGSGTRLTVV.

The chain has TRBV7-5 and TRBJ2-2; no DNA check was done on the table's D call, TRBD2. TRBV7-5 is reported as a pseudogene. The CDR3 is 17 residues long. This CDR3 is CARSYRGGPANTGELFF. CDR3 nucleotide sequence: TGTGCCAGAAGCTACCGCGGCGGGCCCGCGAACACCGGGGAGCTGTTTTTT.

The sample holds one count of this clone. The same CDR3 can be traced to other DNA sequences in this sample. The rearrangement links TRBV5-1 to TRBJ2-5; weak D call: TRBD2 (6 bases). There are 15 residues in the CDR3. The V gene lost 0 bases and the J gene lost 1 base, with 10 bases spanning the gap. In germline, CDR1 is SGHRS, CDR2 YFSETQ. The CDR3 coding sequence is TGCGCCAGCAGCTTGGCTTCGGGGGTCCAAGAGACCCAGTACTTC. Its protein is CASSLASGVQETQYF.

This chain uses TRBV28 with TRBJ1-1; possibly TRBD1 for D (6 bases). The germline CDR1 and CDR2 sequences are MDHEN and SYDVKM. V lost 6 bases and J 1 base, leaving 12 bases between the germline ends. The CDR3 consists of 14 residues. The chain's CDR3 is CASRRRGANTEAFF. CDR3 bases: TGTGCCAGCAGGAGACGGGGGGCGAACACTGAAGCTTTCTTT.

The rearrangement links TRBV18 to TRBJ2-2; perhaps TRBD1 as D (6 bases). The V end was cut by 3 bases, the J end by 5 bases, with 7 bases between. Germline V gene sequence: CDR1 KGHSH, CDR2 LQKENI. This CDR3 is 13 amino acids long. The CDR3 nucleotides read TGTGCCAGCTCACCCAGGGGTACCGGGGAGCTGTTTTTT. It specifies CASSPRGTGELFF.

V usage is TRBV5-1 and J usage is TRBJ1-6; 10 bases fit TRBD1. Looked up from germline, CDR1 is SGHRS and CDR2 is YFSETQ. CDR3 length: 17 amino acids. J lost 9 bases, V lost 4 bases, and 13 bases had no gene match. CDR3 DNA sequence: TGCGCCAGCAGCCCCGGGGCGGTGACAGGGGGCAGTTCACCCCTCCACTTT. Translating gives CASSPGAVTGGSSPLHF.

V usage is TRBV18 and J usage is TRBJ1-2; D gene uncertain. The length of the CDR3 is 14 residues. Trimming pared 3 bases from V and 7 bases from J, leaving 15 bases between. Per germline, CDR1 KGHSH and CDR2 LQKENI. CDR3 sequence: CASSPNDITPGYTF. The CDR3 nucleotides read TGTGCCAGCTCACCTAATGACATAACCCCTGGCTACACCTTC.

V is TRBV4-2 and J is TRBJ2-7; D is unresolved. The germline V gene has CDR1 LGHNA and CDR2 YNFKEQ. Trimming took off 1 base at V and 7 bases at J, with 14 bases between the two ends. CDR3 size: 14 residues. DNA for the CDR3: TGTGCCAGCAGCCAAGGTGGGCAGGCTCGGGAGCAGTACTTC. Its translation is CASSQGGQAREQYF.

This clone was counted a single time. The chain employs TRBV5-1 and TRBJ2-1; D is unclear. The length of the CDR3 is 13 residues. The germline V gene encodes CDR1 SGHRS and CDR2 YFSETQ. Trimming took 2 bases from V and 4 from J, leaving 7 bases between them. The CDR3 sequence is CASSFNSYNEQFF. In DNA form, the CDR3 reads TGCGCCAGCAGCTTTAACAGTTACAATGAGCAGTTCTTC. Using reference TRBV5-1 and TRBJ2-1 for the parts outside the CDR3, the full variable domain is KAGVTQTPRYLIKTRGQQVTLSCSPISGHRSVSWYQQTPGQGLQFLFEYFSETQRNKGNFPGRFSGRQFSNSRSEMNVSTLELGDSALYLCASSFNSYNEQFFGPGTRLTVL.

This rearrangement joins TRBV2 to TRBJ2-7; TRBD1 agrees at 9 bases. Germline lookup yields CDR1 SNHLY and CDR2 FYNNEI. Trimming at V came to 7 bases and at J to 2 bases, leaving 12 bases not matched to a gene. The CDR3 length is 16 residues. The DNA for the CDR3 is TGTGCCAGCAAGGGTATCTGGGACAGGGAAACCTACGAGCAGTACTTC. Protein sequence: CASKGIWDRETYEQYF.

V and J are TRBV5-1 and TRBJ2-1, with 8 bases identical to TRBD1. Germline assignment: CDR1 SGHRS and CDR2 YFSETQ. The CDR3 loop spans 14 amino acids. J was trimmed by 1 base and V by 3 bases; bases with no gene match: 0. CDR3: CASSWTGSYNEQFF. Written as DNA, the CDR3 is TGCGCCAGCAGCTGGACAGGGTCCTACAATGAGCAGTTCTTC.

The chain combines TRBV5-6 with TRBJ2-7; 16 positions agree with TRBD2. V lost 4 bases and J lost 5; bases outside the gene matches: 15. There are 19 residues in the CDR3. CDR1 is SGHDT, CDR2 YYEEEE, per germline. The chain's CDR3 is CASSNPGHLGLAGGHEQYF. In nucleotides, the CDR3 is TGTGCCAGCAGCAACCCGGGACACCTGGGACTAGCGGGAGGGCACGAGCAGTACTTC. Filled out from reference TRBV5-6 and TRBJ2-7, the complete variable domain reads DAGVTQSPTHLIKTRGQQVTLRCSPKSGHDTVSWYQQALGQGPQFIFQYYEEEERQRGNFPDRFSGHQFPNYSSELNVNALLLGDSALYLCASSNPGHLGLAGGHEQYFGPGTRLTVT.